This T cell receptor (beta chain) was identified in a study of CD8+ T cells in alopecia areata. Study background: Each of the treated patients was given oral tofacitinib, 5 to 10 mg twice daily, for moderate-to-severe alopecia areata.

Trimming stripped 0 bases from V and 0 bases from J, with 9 bases between. This CDR3 spans 16 amino acids. Germline values: CDR1 ENHRY, CDR2 SYGVKD. cDNA reverse transcribed from extracted RNA served as the sequencing template. Measured with immunoSEQ multiplex PCR; TCRdb has only the in-frame clones, and not every one. This table has fewer than 350,000 clones, roughly 60% appearing once. Treatment given: oral pan-JAK inhibitor, 5-10 mg twice daily. The chain combines TRBV10-3 with TRBJ2-1; possibly TRBD1 for D (6 bases). Specimen: CD4+ T cells sorted from blood, collected at week 24, from a patient treated with tofacitinib. The origin of this receptor is a human donor with alopecia areata. The CDR3 DNA is TGTGCCATCAGTGAGTCGGGGGCTTACTCCTACAATGAGCAGTTCTTC. Translated, it gives CAISESGAYSYNEQFF.